The 5 T cell receptor beta chains listed next were all sequenced from one sample in a study of T cell responses to AZD1222 COVID-19 vaccine. The repertoire was sequenced with immunoSEQ multiplex PCR; TCRdb's copy has only in-frame clones and lacks some. There are 130,000 or so clones in the sample; roughly 93% occur only once, and around 5% lies in the top ten. This material consisted of peripheral blood, taken on day 0 of AZD1222 vaccination. These TCRs come from an adult in good health.

This chain joins TRBV19 and TRBJ1-1; TRBD1 matches 9 bases. The V gene's germline CDR1 is LNHDA and CDR2 SQIVND (reference sequence). The ends lost 7 bases at V and 5 bases at J; junction bases unmatched: 8. The CDR3 spans 14 residues. DNA of the CDR3: TGTGCCAGTATGGCCAGGACAGGGGAAACTGAAGCTTTCTTT. Encoded protein: CASMARTGETEAFF. The whole variable domain, remainder taken from reference TRBV19 and TRBJ1-1, is DGGITQSPKYLFRKEGQNVTLSCEQNLNHDAMYWYRQDPGQGLRLIYYSQIVNDFQKGDIAEGYSVSREKKESFPLTVTSAQKNPTAFYLCASMARTGETEAFFGQGTRLTVV.

The chain is built from TRBV5-1 and TRBJ2-1; perhaps TRBD2 as D (5 bases). V lost 0 bases and J lost 6, with 7 bases in between. The germline gives CDR1 SGHRS, CDR2 YFSETQ. CDR3 length equals 13 residues. CDR3 loop: CASSLELGNEQFF. The CDR3 region has the DNA TGCGCCAGCAGCTTGGAACTAGGCAATGAGCAGTTCTTC.

This rearrangement joins TRBV7-2 to TRBJ1-2; D is possibly TRBD1 (6 bases). The germline V gene encodes CDR1 SGHTA and CDR2 FQGNSA. V lost 0 bases and J lost 3, with 17 bases in between. The CDR3 extends over 17 amino acids. CDR3 nucleotide sequence: TGTGCCAGCAGCTTAGCCCGAACCGGGACACCTCACTATGGCTACACCTTC. It is translated as CASSLARTGTPHYGYTF. Complete variable domain (other parts from reference TRBV7-2 and TRBJ1-2): GAGVSQSPSNKVTEKGKDVELRCDPISGHTALYWYRQSLGQGLEFLIYFQGNSAPDKSGLPSDRFSAERTGGSVSTLTIQRTQQEDSAVYLCASSLARTGTPHYGYTFGSGTRLTVV.

This rearrangement joins TRBV6-2 or TRBV6-3 to TRBJ2-1; TRBD2 agrees at 7 bases. The ends lost 10 bases at V and 10 bases at J; junction bases unmatched: 7. This CDR3 comprises 11 residues. Germline CDR1 is MNHEY and CDR2 is SVGEGT. CDR3 DNA sequence: TGTGCCACCAGCGGGACGTGGGAGCAGTTCTTC. This codes for CATSGTWEQFF.

This sequence joins TRBV27 and TRBJ2-7, with D perhaps TRBD1 or TRBD2 (5 bases each). The germline V gene has CDR1 MNHEY and CDR2 SMNVEV (reference sequence). The CDR3 has 14 amino acids. V lost 4 bases and J 9 bases, leaving 19 bases between the germline ends. CDR3 nucleotides: TGTGCCAGCAGTTCCACCGGACCAATGGGGGTGCAGTACTTC. It translates to CASSSTGPMGVQYF.